This T cell receptor beta chain derives from a study of CD8+CD57+ T cells in acquired aplastic anemia. Looking at the study overall: The study obtained an average of 3.2 ug of DNA from sorted CD4+ and CD8+ cells.

Using genomic DNA as the template, TCR beta VDJ and CDR3 profiling was carried out. TCRdb itself ran the reads through MiXCR, one entry per CDR3 protein. This sample has 190,000 or so distinct CDR3 sequences, with around 48% found just once. Patients included in sequencing had previously demonstrated CD8+CD57+ cell expansion by flow cytometry. Severe acquired aplastic anemia affected all patients. Germline V gene lookup returns CDR1 SEHNR and CDR2 FQNEAQ (reference sequence). The CDR3 has 12 amino acids. Trimming took off 5 bases at V and 8 bases at J, with 12 bases between the two ends. This clonotype occurred many times. Its target is unknown. General observations from the study: Patients and controls turned out to have twenty-nine CD8+ CDR3 sequences in common. Controls and patients did not differ significantly in CD8+ Simpson's diversity.

Sequencing was performed on sorted CD4+, CD8+, or CD8+CD57+ T cells (not recorded which) from PBMCs. This clonotype was sampled from a human donor with aplastic anemia. V gene TRBV7-9 combines with J gene TRBJ1-1; D is undetermined. The CDR3 nucleotides read TGTGCCAGCAGCATCATCTCACAGGAAGCTTTCTTT. Its translation: CASSIISQEAFF.